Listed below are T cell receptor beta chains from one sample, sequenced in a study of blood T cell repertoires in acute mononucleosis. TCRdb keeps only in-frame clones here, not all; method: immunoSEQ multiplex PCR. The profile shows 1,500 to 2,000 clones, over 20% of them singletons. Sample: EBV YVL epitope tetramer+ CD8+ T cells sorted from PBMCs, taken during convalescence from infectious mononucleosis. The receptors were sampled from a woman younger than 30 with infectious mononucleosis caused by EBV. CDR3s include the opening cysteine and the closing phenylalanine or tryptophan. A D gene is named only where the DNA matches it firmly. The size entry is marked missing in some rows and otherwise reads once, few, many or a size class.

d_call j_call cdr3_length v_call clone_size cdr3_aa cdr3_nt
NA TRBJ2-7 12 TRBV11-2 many CASLSLAGEQYF TGTGCCAGCCTTTCCTTGGCCGGCGAGCAGTACTTC
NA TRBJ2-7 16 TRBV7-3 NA CASSSRGGGGTYEQYF TGTGCCAGCAGCTCTCGGGGAGGGGGCGGGACCTACGAGCAGTACTTC
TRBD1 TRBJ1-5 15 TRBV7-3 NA CASSLPGGAWQPQHF TGTGCCAGCAGTTTGCCAGGGGGGGCATGGCAGCCCCAGCATTTT
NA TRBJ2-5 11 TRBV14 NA CASSAQMEQYF TGTGCCAGCAGTGCGCAAATGGAGCAGTACTTC
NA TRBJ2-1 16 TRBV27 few CASSLDTTSSYNEQFF TGTGCCAGCAGTTTGGACACCACGAGCTCCTACAATGAGCAGTTCTTC
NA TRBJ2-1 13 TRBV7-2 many CASSFFQFNEQFF TGTGCCAGCAGCTTCTTCCAGTTCAATGAGCAGTTCTTC
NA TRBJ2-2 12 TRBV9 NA CASSGDRGELFF TGTGCCAGCAGCGGAGACAGGGGGGAGCTGTTTTTT
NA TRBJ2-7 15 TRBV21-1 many CASSQTPTGADEQYF TGTGCCAGCAGCCAAACCCCGACAGGGGCGGACGAGCAGTACTTC
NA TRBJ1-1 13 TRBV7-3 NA CASSSWIPTEAFF TGTGCCAGCAGCTCCTGGATCCCGACTGAAGCTTTCTTT
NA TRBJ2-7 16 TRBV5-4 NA CASRSRGGGGTYEQYF TGTGCCAGCCGCTCGCGGGGCGGGGGCGGGACCTACGAGCAGTACTTC
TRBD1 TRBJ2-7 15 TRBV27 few CASSWTAGTDYEQYF TGTGCCAGCAGTTGGACAGCCGGGACAGACTACGAGCAGTACTTC
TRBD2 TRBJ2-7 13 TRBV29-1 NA CSVGAGPPYEQYF TGCAGCGTTGGAGCGGGACCGCCCTACGAGCAGTACTTC
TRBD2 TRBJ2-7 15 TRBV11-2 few CASSPGTSRSYEQYF TGTGCCAGCAGCCCAGGGACTAGCAGGTCCTACGAGCAGTACTTC
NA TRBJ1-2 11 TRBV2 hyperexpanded CASALGYGYTF TGTGCCAGCGCGTTGGGCTATGGCTACACCTTC
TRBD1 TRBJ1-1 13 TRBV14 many CASSSAGGTEAFF TGTGCCAGCAGTTCCGCAGGGGGCACTGAAGCTTTCTTT